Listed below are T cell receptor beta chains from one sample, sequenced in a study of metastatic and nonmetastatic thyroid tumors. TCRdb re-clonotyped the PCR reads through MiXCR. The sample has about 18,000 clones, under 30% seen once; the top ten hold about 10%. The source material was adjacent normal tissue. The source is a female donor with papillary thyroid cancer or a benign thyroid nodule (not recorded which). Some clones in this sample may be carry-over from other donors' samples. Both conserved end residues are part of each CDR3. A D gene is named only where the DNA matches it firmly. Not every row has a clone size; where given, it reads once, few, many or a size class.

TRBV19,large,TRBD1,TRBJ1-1,TGTGCCAGTAGTATCGGACAGGGGGGAACTGAAGCTTTCTTT,CASSIGQGGTEAFF
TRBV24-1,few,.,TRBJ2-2,TGTGCCACCCAGTCCAGGGTGAACACCGGGGAGCTGTTTTTT,CATQSRVNTGELFF
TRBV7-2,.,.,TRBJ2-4,TGTGCCAGCGGACTACAGGGGTGGGACATTCAGTACTTC,CASGLQGWDIQYF
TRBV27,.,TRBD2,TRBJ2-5,TGTGCCAGCAGTTTTTCGGGGGGGGAGACCCAGTACTTC,CASSFSGGETQYF
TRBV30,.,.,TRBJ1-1,TGTGCCTGGAGTGTACTTGGCACTGAAGCTTTCTTT,CAWSVLGTEAFF
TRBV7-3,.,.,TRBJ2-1,TGTGCCAGCAGCCTCGGGCTTAGAGAGCAGTTCTTC,CASSLGLREQFF
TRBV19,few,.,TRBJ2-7,TGTGCCAGTAGTATAGATGGGGACTACGAGCAGTACTTC,CASSIDGDYEQYF
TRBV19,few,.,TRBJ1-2,TGTGCCAGTAGTATAGATACCCGCGATGCCTACACCTTC,CASSIDTRDAYTF
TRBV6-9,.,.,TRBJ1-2,TGTGCTAACTATGGCTACACCTTC,CANYGYTF
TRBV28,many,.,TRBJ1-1,TGTGCCAGCAGCGCACAGCCCACTGAAGCTTTCTTT,CASSAQPTEAFF
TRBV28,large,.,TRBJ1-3,TGTGCCAGCAGGCCCCTCCTGACGGGGATCGCTGGAAACACCATATATTTT,CASRPLLTGIAGNTIYF
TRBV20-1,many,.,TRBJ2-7,TGCAGTGCCCGAGGAGCTTTTCTCGAGCAGTACTTC,CSARGAFLEQYF
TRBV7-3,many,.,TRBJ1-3,TGTGCCAGCAGCTTATCAGGAGGGTTCGGAAACACCATATATTTT,CASSLSGGFGNTIYF
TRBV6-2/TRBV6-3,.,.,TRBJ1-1,TGTGCCAGCAGTCGCGGGCGGACTGAAGCTTTCTTT,CASSRGRTEAFF
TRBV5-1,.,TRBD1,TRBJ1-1,TGCGCCAGTAGGACAGGGAACACTGAAGCTTTCTTT,CASRTGNTEAFF
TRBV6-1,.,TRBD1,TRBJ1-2,TGTGCCAGCATGAGAGGACAGGGGGCAGATGGCTACACCTTC,CASMRGQGADGYTF
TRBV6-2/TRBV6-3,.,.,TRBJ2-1,TGTGCCAGCAGTTGGCCGGAGCAGTTCTTC,CASSWPEQFF
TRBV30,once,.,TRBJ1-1,TGTGCCTGGTCAACGAACACTGAAGCTTTCTTT,CAWSTNTEAFF